These 22 T cell receptor beta chains came from one sample sequenced in a study of blood T cell repertoires in COVID-19 (dated by TCRdb to the early 2020s). Library creation used the immunoSEQ multiplex PCR assay. Imported from immuneACCESS, the table was reduced by TCRdb to in-frame sequences with V and J called. These copies leave out some clones; in studies compared against another copy, an unresolved V gene accounts for under half, and the cause of the remainder is not known. This sample gives approximately 270,000 clones in total; 70% to 90% of them show up just once. Clones ranked in the top ten supply around 3% of the sample. The sequenced sample consisted of peripheral blood. Receptors were obtained from a young man with active or convalescent COVID-19.

The V call is TRBV11-3, the J call TRBJ2-1; D perhaps matches TRBD2 (5 bases). The CDR3 is made up of 15 amino acids. Trimming stripped 5 bases from V and 0 bases from J, with 11 bases between. CDR1 is SGHNT, CDR2 YENEEA, per germline. Written as DNA, the CDR3 is TGTGCCAGCAGCAGGTCGGGGAGCTCCTACAATGAGCAGTTCTTC. Translation: CASSRSGSSYNEQFF. Drawing the rest from reference TRBV11-3 and TRBJ2-1, the complete variable domain is EAGVVQSPRYKIIEKKQPVAFWCNPISGHNTLYWYLQNLGQGPELLIRYENEEAVDDSQLPKDRFSAERLKGVDSTLKIQPAELGDSAVYLCASSRSGSSYNEQFFGPGTRLTVL.

This clone was seen just once. The chain employs TRBV20-1 and TRBJ1-1; no firm D call. Deletions cut 3 bases from V and 4 bases from J, with 6 bases between. The length of the CDR3 is 11 residues. Germline V gene sequence: CDR1 DFQATT, CDR2 SNEGSKA (reference sequence). CDR3 nucleotides: TGCAGTGCTAGCCGCGTCACTGAAGCTTTCTTT. It yields the protein CSASRVTEAFF.

The chain uses TRBV28 and TRBJ1-6; D perhaps matches TRBD1 (5 bases). CDR1 and CDR2 from the germline V gene are MDHEN and SYDVKM. V dropped 4 bases and J dropped 7 bases, with 14 bases sitting between them. The CDR3 consists of 15 residues. The CDR3 bases are TGTGCCAGCAGTTCCCCCCAGGGATCGAATTCACCCCTCCACTTT. This sequence encodes CASSSPQGSNSPLHF.

This chain uses TRBV9 with TRBJ2-2; 11 bases are a match to TRBD2. There are 17 residues in the CDR3. Looked up from germline, CDR1 is SGDLS and CDR2 is YYNGEE. The ends lost 2 bases at V and 0 bases at J; junction bases unmatched: 3. Here the CDR3 reads CASSVTSGSANTGELFF. CDR3 DNA: TGTGCCAGCAGCGTTACTAGCGGGAGCGCGAACACCGGGGAGCTGTTTTTT.

The chain has TRBV5-1 and TRBJ2-1, with 8 bases matching TRBD2. J was trimmed by 13 bases and V by 0 bases; bases with no gene match: 6. Germline loops: CDR1 SGHRS, CDR2 YFSETQ. This CDR3 has 13 residues. CDR3 residues: CASSLAETSVQFF. In DNA, the CDR3 is TGCGCCAGCAGCTTGGCCGAGACTAGCGTACAGTTCTTC.

The V gene is TRBV11-2, the J gene TRBJ2-5; 8 bases are a match to TRBD2. The germline gives CDR1 SGHAT, CDR2 FQNNGV. This CDR3 has 15 residues. Unmatched junction bases numbered 17, after V lost 5 bases and J lost 12 bases. CDR3 coding DNA: TGTGCCAGCAGCCCGGCGTCGGGGCGGGGGGTCCCCGAGTACTTC. Protein: CASSPASGRGVPEYF.

This chain links TRBV9 with TRBJ2-3, with no clear D. CDR3 length: 17 amino acids. With 4 bases removed from V and 2 bases from J, the gap between germline ends came to 20 bases. Looked up from germline, CDR1 is SGDLS and CDR2 is YYNGEE. CDR3 sequence (DNA): TGTGCCAGCAGCCCCCGAGTTGCGTCCACAGCCACAGATACGCAGTATTTT. Translating gives CASSPRVASTATDTQYF.

This sequence joins TRBV2 and TRBJ1-5, with TRBD1 as a possible D gene (6 bases). This CDR3 contains 14 residues. Looked up from germline, CDR1 is SNHLY and CDR2 is FYNNEI. Trimming left V 4 bases short and J 2 bases short, with 9 bases between. The CDR3 DNA reads TGTGCCAGCAGTGCCAGACAGGGCAATCAGCCCCAGCATTTT. Translating gives CASSARQGNQPQHF.

The rearrangement links TRBV7-8 to TRBJ1-1; D may be TRBD1 (5 bases). Germline-derived CDR1 and CDR2 are SGHVS and FQNEAQ. V was trimmed by 5 bases and J by 2 bases, leaving 12 bases between them. The length of the CDR3 is 14 residues. The CDR3 coding sequence is TGTGCCAGCAGCCTGGTGGGGGGAAACACTGAAGCTTTCTTT. This sequence encodes CASSLVGGNTEAFF. Full variable domain (missing parts from reference TRBV7-8 and TRBJ1-1): GAGVSQSPRYKVAKRGQDVALRCDPISGHVSLFWYQQALGQGPEFLTYFQNEAQLDKSGLPSDRFFAERPEGSVSTLKIQRTQQEDSAVYLCASSLVGGNTEAFFGQGTRLTVV.

The chain recombines TRBV3-1 (or the pseudogene TRBV3-2) with TRBJ2-2; 7 nucleotides agree with TRBD2. Germline CDR1 is LGHDT and CDR2 is YNNKEL (reference sequence). The CDR3 contains 18 residues. Trimming cost V 6 bases and J 3 bases; bases outside gene matches: 16. CDR3 protein: CASRPPGRTGGYTGELFF. The CDR3 DNA reads as TGTGCCAGCAGACCCCCGGGACGAACCGGGGGGTACACCGGGGAGCTGTTTTTT.

The chain has TRBV18 and TRBJ1-2; TRBD1 aligns across 10 bases. CDR3 length: 18 residues. With V trimmed by 2 bases and J by 4 bases, 13 bases remained unmatched. Germline CDR1 is KGHSH and CDR2 is LQKENI. In DNA, the CDR3 is TGTGCCAGCTCACCAGACCGGGACAGGGGTCAAGGAAGCTATGGCTACACCTTC. It is translated as CASSPDRDRGQGSYGYTF.

The V gene is TRBV19, the J gene TRBJ1-1, with 10 nucleotides matching TRBD1. The CDR3 consists of 13 residues. CDR1 is LNHDA and CDR2 is SQIVND in the germline V gene (reference sequence). The V gene end was trimmed by 3 bases and the J gene end by 10 bases; junction bases not matched to a gene: 5. The CDR3 loop is CASSMTGGGGAFF. In DNA form, the CDR3 reads TGTGCCAGTAGTATGACAGGGGGCGGCGGAGCTTTCTTT.

Only one count was recorded for this clone. The V gene is TRBV24-1, the J gene TRBJ1-5; D perhaps matches TRBD1 (6 bases). Germline loops: CDR1 KGHDR, CDR2 SFDVKD. This CDR3 contains 15 residues. Trimming took 4 bases from V and 0 from J, leaving 9 bases between them. For the CDR3, the DNA is TGTGCCACCAGTGAAAACAGGGATAGCAATCAGCCCCAGCATTTT. Translating gives CATSENRDSNQPQHF.

The V gene is TRBV7-6, the J gene TRBJ2-5; tentative D call: TRBD2 (5 bases). Germline loops: CDR1 SGHVS, CDR2 FNYEAQ. The CDR3 loop spans 14 amino acids. V was clipped by 3 bases and J by 3 bases, with 11 bases between them. This CDR3 reads CASSFAGDEETQYF. The CDR3 DNA sequence: TGTGCCAGCAGCTTTGCCGGGGATGAAGAGACCCAGTACTTC.

The CDR3 sequence is CASSASRRSLSGNTIYF. The CDR3 nucleotides are TGTGCCAGCAGCGCGTCCCGGAGGAGTCTCTCTGGAAACACCATATATTTT. The rearrangement joins TRBV13 to TRBJ1-3, with no clear D. CDR1 PRHDT and CDR2 FYEKMQ come from the germline V gene (reference sequence). CDR3 length: 17 amino acids. The V and J ends lost 5 bases and 0 bases respectively, with 17 bases between them.

This clone was recorded only once. The chain carries TRBV5-6 and TRBJ2-5, with 7 nucleotides matching TRBD2. With V trimmed by 1 base and J by 2 bases, 5 bases remained unmatched. CDR3 length equals 15 residues. CDR1 is SGHDT, CDR2 YYEEEE, per germline. CDR3 residues: CASSLYVGGQETQYF. In nucleotides, the CDR3 is TGTGCCAGCAGCTTGTACGTGGGGGGGCAAGAGACCCAGTACTTC.

V gene TRBV6-5 combines with J gene TRBJ2-2, with 7 bases aligning to TRBD2. CDR1 is MNHEY, CDR2 SVGAGI, per germline. V trimming: 5 bases; J trimming: 1 base; junction bases outside the gene matches: 4. The CDR3 runs to 15 residues. The CDR3 DNA sequence: TGTGCCAGCAGTCCTGGACTAGAGAACACCGGGGAGCTGTTTTTT. Amino acid sequence: CASSPGLENTGELFF.

The chain has TRBV6-6 and TRBJ1-2, with a tentative D call TRBD1 (6 bases). Per germline, CDR1 MNHNY and CDR2 SVGAGI (reference sequence). Trimming took off 2 bases at V and 7 bases at J, with 14 bases between the two ends. The CDR3 length is 14 residues. The CDR3 loop reads CASSYGQGTGGYTF. The CDR3 DNA follows: TGTGCCAGCAGTTACGGTCAGGGGACGGGTGGCTACACCTTC.

The chain links TRBV5-4 to TRBJ1-6; 8 bases align to TRBD1. CDR3 length equals 14 residues. Trimming at V came to 5 bases and at J to 5 bases, leaving 3 bases not matched to a gene. Germline V gene data show CDR1 as SGHNT and CDR2 as YYREEE (reference sequence). As DNA, the CDR3 is TGTGCCAGCAGTAGACAGGGGAATAATTCACCCCTCCACTTT. The encoded protein is CASSRQGNNSPLHF.

This clone was counted once. This chain connects TRBV10-3 to TRBJ2-1; weak D call: TRBD2 (7 bases). CDR3 length: 12 residues. The germline CDR1 and CDR2 sequences are ENHRY and SYGVKD. The CDR3: CVTGTNYNEQFF. For the CDR3, the DNA is TGTGTAACAGGGACTAATTACAATGAGCAGTTCTTC.

V is TRBV18 and J is TRBJ2-5; D may be TRBD1 (6 bases). The CDR3 contains 14 residues. CDR1 and CDR2 (germline): KGHSH, LQKENI. V shed 1 base and J shed 3 bases, with 9 bases lying between them. In DNA form, the CDR3 reads TGTGCCAGCTCACCACGGTCAGGGGAAGAGACCCAGTACTTC. This codes for CASSPRSGEETQYF.

The chain combines TRBV18 with TRBJ1-1, with D tentatively TRBD1 (6 bases). V was cut by 2 bases and J by 1 base, with 8 bases left in between. The CDR3 is 14 residues long. CDR1 is KGHSH, CDR2 LQKENI, per germline. The CDR3 is CASSPRGGNTEAFF. Written as DNA, the CDR3 is TGTGCCAGCTCACCAAGAGGGGGGAACACTGAAGCTTTCTTT.